This T cell receptor (beta chain) was obtained from a study of T cells after yellow fever vaccination. TCRdb re-derived calls from the 5' RACE reads in MiXCR, one entry per CDR3 protein. The sample includes about 360,000 distinct CDR3 sequences, about 6.2% of them seen just once. V lost 7 bases and J lost 0; bases outside the gene matches: 6. Per germline, CDR1 MNHEY and CDR2 SVGEGT. The CDR3 totals 14 residues. The material sequenced was PBMCs, taken 5 days after the yellow fever booster vaccination. The receptor comes from a man aged 25 to 40 who received the YFV17D yellow fever vaccine. The V and J genes are TRBV6-2 or TRBV6-3 and TRBJ2-7, with 7 bases lining up with TRBD1. Written as DNA, the CDR3 is TGTGCCAGCAATGGGGACAGCAGCTCCTACGAGCAGTACTTC. It specifies CASNGDSSSYEQYF.